The clone carrying this TCR beta chain occurred once. Sequencing was performed with immunoSEQ multiplex PCR; in TCRdb, only in-frame clones are kept and a portion is missing. Of about 62,000 clones listed, approximately 95% are singletons. The sample belongs to a study of cytomegalovirus exposure and HLA in healthy donors. The CDR3 totals 14 residues. Deletions cut 9 bases from V and 0 bases from J, with 14 bases between. CDR1 and CDR2 (germline): WNHNN, SYGVQD (reference sequence). What was sequenced was PBMCs. The V gene is TRBV10-1, the J gene TRBJ1-1; D is ambiguous. This TCR derives from a young woman in good health and CMV-seropositive. The CDR3 loop is CASRALRLNTEAFF. The CDR3 nucleotides are TGCGCCAGTCGTGCACTCCGGTTGAACACTGAAGCTTTCTTT.